This T cell receptor beta chain was captured in a study of T-cell reconstitution after alpha-beta-depleted transplantation in children. Deletions cut 3 bases from V and 1 base from J, with 9 bases between. Germline CDR1 is DFQATT and CDR2 is SNEGSKA (reference sequence). The CDR3 spans 13 residues. TCRbeta library construction was performed incorporating unique molecular identifiers. MiXCR, applied by TCRdb to the PCR reads, yields one record per CDR3 protein. This table has hundreds of thousands of distinct CDR3 sequences, roughly 17% appearing once. In this sample, this clonotype turned up many times.

Sequences were derived from PBMCs from the stem cell graft donor, sampled from the stem cell graft. The TCR comes from a human donor who donated a stem cell graft to a child with acute myeloid leukemia. The rearrangement uses TRBV20-1 and TRBJ1-1, with D possibly matching TRBD1 (5 bases). As DNA, the CDR3 is TGCAGTGCTAGCCCGGGGCCGAACACTGAAGCTTTCTTT. Protein: CSASPGPNTEAFF.